These 7 T cell receptor beta chains came from one sample sequenced in a study of T cell responses to AZD1222 COVID-19 vaccine. Libraries were prepared by immunoSEQ multiplex PCR; TCRdb keeps only in-frame clonotypes and omits some of them. Of about 270,000 clones in the sample, 94% were seen once. The input for sequencing was peripheral blood, taken 28 days after the second AZD1222 dose. The receptors derive from an adult who received the AZD1222 COVID-19 vaccine.

The rearrangement joins TRBV30 to TRBJ2-3, with D perhaps matching TRBD2 (7 bases). The CDR3 length is 15 residues. Looked up from germline, CDR1 is GTSNPN and CDR2 is SVGIG (reference sequence). The V and J ends lost 3 bases and 5 bases respectively, with 18 bases between them. The CDR3 nucleotides are TGTGCCTGGAGACAGCAGGGGAGGGGGATAGATACGCAGTATTTT. Translation: CAWRQQGRGIDTQYF.

The rearrangement uses TRBV6-1 and TRBJ2-1; D gene uncertain. V gave up 3 bases and J gave up 4 bases, with 10 bases separating them. CDR3 length: 14 amino acids. Germline V CDR1 and CDR2: MNHNS, SASEGT. The CDR3 sequence: CASSESAQYNEQFF. As DNA, the CDR3 is TGTGCCAGCAGTGAGTCAGCACAGTACAATGAGCAGTTCTTC.

The chain employs TRBV5-1 and TRBJ2-3; tentatively, D is TRBD2 (5 bases). In germline, CDR1 is SGHRS, CDR2 YFSETQ. The CDR3 has 14 amino acids. Trimming shortened V by 2 bases and J by 3 bases, and 10 bases separated the two germline ends. CDR3 in amino acids: CASSFSGETDTQYF. CDR3 DNA sequence: TGCGCCAGCAGCTTCTCTGGGGAGACAGATACGCAGTATTTT. The variable domain in full, completed from reference TRBV5-1 and TRBJ2-3, reads KAGVTQTPRYLIKTRGQQVTLSCSPISGHRSVSWYQQTPGQGLQFLFEYFSETQRNKGNFPGRFSGRQFSNSRSEMNVSTLELGDSALYLCASSFSGETDTQYFGPGTRLTVL.

This chain connects TRBV27 to TRBJ1-4; no firm D call. V was trimmed by 6 bases and J by 5 bases, leaving 13 bases between them. CDR1 and CDR2 (germline): MNHEY, SMNVEV (reference sequence). The CDR3 length is 14 residues. In DNA, the CDR3 is TGTGCCAGCAGCCCCACCGGGTTCAATGAAAAACTGTTTTTT. Its protein is CASSPTGFNEKLFF.

The chain joins TRBV7-3 to TRBJ2-2, with 13 nucleotides matching TRBD2. J lost 2 bases, V lost 5 bases, and 8 bases had no gene match. The CDR3 runs to 18 residues. CDR1 is SGHTA and CDR2 is FQGTGA in the germline V gene. The CDR3 bases are TGTGCCAGCAGCCCCTGGACTAGCGGGGGCCCAAACACCGGGGAGCTGTTTTTT. Residues: CASSPWTSGGPNTGELFF.

This chain joins TRBV7-9 and TRBJ2-1, with a possible D match to TRBD2 (6 bases). V lost 3 bases, J lost 2 bases, and 14 bases lay in between. This CDR3 contains 16 residues. CDR1 is SEHNR and CDR2 is FQNEAQ in the germline V gene (reference sequence). In DNA, the CDR3 is TGTGCCAGCAGCTTTCTTCGGGAGCCCCCCTACAATGAGCAGTTCTTC. Encoded protein: CASSFLREPPYNEQFF.

This clone is a singleton in its sample. The rearrangement uses TRBV27 and TRBJ2-5, with unresolved D. V gave up 3 bases and J gave up 4 bases, with 12 bases separating them. The CDR3 totals 14 residues. Germline V gene lookup returns CDR1 MNHEY and CDR2 SMNVEV (reference sequence). The CDR3 DNA is TGTGCCAGCAGTTTCTTCGGACCAACAGAGACCCAGTACTTC. It specifies CASSFFGPTETQYF.